One and the same sample provided the 20 T cell receptor beta chains below, sequenced in a study of neoadjuvant nivolumab and ipilimumab in lung cancer. Method: immunoSEQ multiplex PCR; TCRdb's copy keeps in-frame clones and lacks some. Among over 20,000 clones, 82% were seen once, and the ten largest hold about 9%. Source: tumor tissue, taken after neoadjuvant nivolumab, alone or with ipilimumab, at or shortly before surgery. Source of these receptors: an adult with non-small cell lung cancer.

This chain links TRBV29-1 with TRBJ2-7; 9 bases match TRBD2. V trimming: 6 bases; J trimming: 1 base; junction bases outside the gene matches: 13. From germline, CDR1 is SQVTM and CDR2 ANQGSEA. The CDR3 extends over 16 amino acids. DNA of the CDR3: TGCAGCGTCACCGGAACGTTAGCGGGAGATTCCTACGAGCAGTACTTC. Amino acids: CSVTGTLAGDSYEQYF.

The rearrangement joins TRBV5-4 to TRBJ1-2, with a weak D call TRBD1 (5 bases). The CDR3 length is 14 residues. Germline loops: CDR1 SGHNT, CDR2 YYREEE (reference sequence). Trimming cost V 4 bases and J 4 bases, with 14 bases left between them. The CDR3 coding sequence is TGTGCCAGCAGCCCGGATTCGGGGGGCTATGGCTACACCTTC. Protein sequence: CASSPDSGGYGYTF.

The chain is built from TRBV25-1 and TRBJ2-3; D remains unclear. V lost 4 bases and J 2 bases, leaving 7 bases between the germline ends. CDR1 and CDR2 (germline): MGHDK, SYGVNS. The length of the CDR3 is 13 residues. CDR3 nucleotides: TGTGCCAGCAGTGCGCGGTACACAGATACGCAGTATTTT. Translating it yields CASSARYTDTQYF.

V is TRBV7-9 and J is TRBJ1-1; D unresolved. The CDR3 is made up of 12 amino acids. CDR1 is SEHNR and CDR2 is FQNEAQ in the germline V gene (reference sequence). Trimming left V 4 bases short and J 11 bases short, with 14 bases between. DNA of the CDR3: TGTGCCAGCAGCTCAGGCGGAGATCAGGCTTTCTTT. This sequence encodes CASSSGGDQAFF.

V is TRBV7-8 and J is TRBJ2-3, with 7 bases lining up with TRBD2. Germline V gene lookup returns CDR1 SGHVS and CDR2 FQNEAQ. J was trimmed by 0 bases and V by 5 bases; bases with no gene match: 5. The CDR3 spans 15 residues. CDR3 residues: CASSAMTSSTDTQYF. The CDR3 DNA is TGTGCCAGCAGCGCCATGACTAGCAGCACAGATACGCAGTATTTT.

The rearrangement links TRBV7-9 to TRBJ2-1; possibly TRBD2 for D (5 bases). This CDR3 contains 13 residues. The germline V and J ends were trimmed by 2 bases and 8 bases, with 10 bases remaining between them. The germline V gene has CDR1 SEHNR and CDR2 FQNEAQ (reference sequence). This chain's CDR3 is CASSLYSGDEQFF. DNA for the CDR3: TGTGCCAGCAGCTTATATTCCGGGGATGAGCAGTTCTTC.

The rearrangement links TRBV5-6 to TRBJ1-5; D is perhaps TRBD1 (5 bases). The V and J ends lost 2 bases and 0 bases respectively, with 12 bases between them. CDR3 length: 16 residues. Germline V CDR1 and CDR2: SGHDT, YYEEEE. CDR3 residues: CASSFGGAYSNQPQHF. The CDR3 DNA reads TGTGCCAGCAGCTTCGGAGGGGCCTATAGCAATCAGCCCCAGCATTTT.

V gene TRBV9 combines with J gene TRBJ1-1; possible D gene TRBD1, 5 bases. Per germline, CDR1 SGDLS and CDR2 YYNGEE. The V and J ends lost 4 bases and 4 bases respectively, with 11 bases between them. CDR3 length: 13 residues. CDR3 loop: CASSPNRPTEAFF. CDR3 nucleotides: TGTGCCAGCAGCCCCAACAGGCCCACTGAAGCTTTCTTT.

This clone was counted between two and nine times. The chain recombines TRBV6-1 with TRBJ1-5; D remains unclear. Trimming removed 9 bases from V and 7 bases from J, with 13 bases in between. This CDR3 region has 12 residues. Per germline, CDR1 MNHNS and CDR2 SASEGT. CDR3 sequence (DNA): TGTGCCAGTGGTAAGGTTGAGCAGCCCCAGCATTTT. Encoded protein: CASGKVEQPQHF.

Only a few counts were recorded for this clone. The CDR3 DNA reads TGTGCCATCAGTCCGGGTCCCGAGAACTATGGCTACACCTTC. Amino acids: CAISPGPENYGYTF. This rearrangement joins TRBV10-3 to TRBJ1-2; D call uncertain. The germline gives CDR1 ENHRY, CDR2 SYGVKD. Between the trimmed V and J ends, which lost 5 bases and 2 bases, there was a span of 12 bases. The CDR3 contains 14 residues.

The chain recombines TRBV29-1 with TRBJ2-1; 8 nucleotides match TRBD2. CDR1 SQVTM and CDR2 ANQGSEA come from the germline V gene. There are 15 residues in the CDR3. Trimming cost V 4 bases and J 5 bases; bases outside gene matches: 10. The CDR3 loop reads CSVGTSNRPNNEQFF. The CDR3 DNA follows: TGCAGCGTTGGGACTAGCAATAGACCAAACAATGAGCAGTTCTTC.

The chain carries TRBV5-8 and TRBJ1-5, with 10 bases matching TRBD1. Germline values: CDR1 SGHTS, CDR2 YDEGEE. J gave up 5 bases and V 4 bases, and 6 bases lay outside the gene matches. The CDR3 has 15 residues. CDR3 loop: CASSQTGGSHQPQHF. The DNA for the CDR3 is TGTGCCAGCAGCCAGACAGGGGGCAGTCATCAGCCCCAGCATTTT. The full variable domain, in which reference TRBV5-8 and TRBJ1-5 provide the parts outside the CDR3, is EAGVTQSPTHLIKTRGQQATLRCSPISGHTSVYWYQQALGLGLQFLLWYDEGEERNRGNFPPRFSGRQFPNYSSELNVNALELEDSALYLCASSQTGGSHQPQHFGDGTRLSIL.

The rearrangement links TRBV9 to TRBJ1-1; D unresolved. Deletions cut 1 base from V and 1 base from J, with 8 bases between. The CDR3 extends over 14 amino acids. CDR1 and CDR2 (germline): SGDLS, YYNGEE. CDR3 residues: CASSVLSSNTEAFF. Here the CDR3 DNA reads TGTGCCAGCAGCGTACTGTCCTCGAACACTGAAGCTTTCTTT.

J is TRBJ2-2 and V is TRBV10-3; 8 bases agree with TRBD2. Germline V gene lookup returns CDR1 ENHRY and CDR2 SYGVKD. The CDR3 has 16 amino acids. Losses at the gene ends were 0 bases for V and 1 base for J; bases not matched to a gene: 1. CDR3 residues: CAISESSGRNTGELFF. The CDR3 DNA sequence: TGTGCCATCAGTGAGTCGAGCGGGAGGAACACCGGGGAGCTGTTTTTT.

Remarks on this clone: An end of the junction does not agree with germline; a read error may underlie this. The chain is built from TRBV29-1 and TRBJ2-1; D possibly uses TRBD1 or TRBD2 (6 bases each). The CDR3 sequence is 13 residues long. Germline CDR1 reads SQVTM; CDR2 reads ANQGSEA. The CDR3 nucleotides read TGCAGCGTAGTAGGGGGTACTGGCGGGTGGGAGGTCTTC. Translation: CSVVGGTGGWEVF.

V gene TRBV9 combines with J gene TRBJ1-1, with D uncertain. CDR1 and CDR2 from the germline V gene are SGDLS and YYNGEE. V was cut by 2 bases and J by 7 bases, with 12 bases left in between. The CDR3 contains 13 residues. The CDR3 region is CASSVGEEFEAFF. CDR3 bases: TGTGCCAGCAGCGTCGGGGAGGAGTTTGAAGCTTTCTTT.

This rearrangement joins TRBV7-2 to TRBJ1-4; D remains unclear. This CDR3 is 13 amino acids long. Germline V gene sequence: CDR1 SGHTA, CDR2 FQGNSA. V shed 4 bases and J shed 12 bases, with 15 bases lying between them. In DNA form, the CDR3 reads TGTGCCAGCAGCTCGTACGGAGAGGAACAACTGTTTTTT. Protein: CASSSYGEEQLFF. Drawing the rest from reference TRBV7-2 and TRBJ1-4, the complete variable domain is GAGVSQSPSNKVTEKGKDVELRCDPISGHTALYWYRQSLGQGLEFLIYFQGNSAPDKSGLPSDRFSAERTGGSVSTLTIQRTQQEDSAVYLCASSSYGEEQLFFGSGTQLSVL.

The genes are TRBV10-3 and TRBJ1-5, with 8 bases lining up with TRBD1. From germline, CDR1 is ENHRY and CDR2 SYGVKD. The CDR3 is 15 residues long. The trim removed 10 bases at V and 4 bases at J, leaving 12 bases unmatched. The CDR3 DNA is TGTGCCACCGATAGTGGACAGGGAAAGAATCAGCCCCAGCATTTT. Translating it yields CATDSGQGKNQPQHF.

This chain joins TRBV30 and TRBJ1-3, with D tentatively TRBD1 (5 bases). The CDR3 covers 12 residues. The germline V and J ends were trimmed by 0 bases and 8 bases, with 8 bases remaining between them. Looked up from germline, CDR1 is GTSNPN and CDR2 is SVGIG (reference sequence). CDR3 protein: CAWSVRGHTIYF. The CDR3 nucleotides are TGTGCCTGGAGTGTACGGGGCCACACCATATATTTT.

This chain joins TRBV18 and TRBJ2-1; no reliable D call. V lost 3 bases and J 4 bases, leaving 7 bases between the germline ends. Germline-derived CDR1 and CDR2 are KGHSH and LQKENI. This CDR3 has 13 residues. CDR3 protein: CASSPNGYNEQFF. The CDR3 nucleotides read TGTGCCAGCTCACCGAACGGGTACAATGAGCAGTTCTTC.